Following are 25 T cell receptor beta chains from one sample sequenced in a study of brain T cells in children with intractable seizures. The sample's time point: blood from clinic visit 5 months post-surgery; TSC patient then seizure free. Repertoires were generated with immunoSEQ multiplex PCR, while TCRdb's copy carries only in-frame clones and drops some. This sample has hundreds of thousands of clones, with over 85% found just once. The input for sequencing was peripheral blood, taken roughly 5 months after surgery. Receptors were obtained from a boy under two years old with tuberous sclerosis and intractable seizures.

V gene TRBV6-1 combines with J gene TRBJ1-5; D is ambiguous. The ends were cut back, 2 bases at V and 1 base at J, with 3 bases in the middle. Germline CDR1 and CDR2: MNHNS and SASEGT. The CDR3 runs 13 residues. The CDR3 DNA reads TGTGCCAGCAGTGAAATAAGCAATCAGCCCCAGCATTTT. It yields the protein CASSEISNQPQHF.

The V call is TRBV5-4, the J call TRBJ2-2, with 9 bases that match TRBD2. The CDR3 covers 16 residues. The V segment lost 1 base and the J segment 2 bases; nucleotides outside the gene matches: 3. Germline CDR1 reads SGHNT; CDR2 reads YYREEE (reference sequence). This chain's CDR3 is CASSLRLAENTGELFF. The CDR3 coding sequence is TGTGCCAGCAGCTTGAGACTAGCGGAAAACACCGGGGAGCTGTTTTTT.

The chain has TRBV19 and TRBJ2-6; no clear D gene. The ends were cut back, 0 bases at V and 8 bases at J, with 14 bases in the middle. CDR1 LNHDA and CDR2 SQIVND come from the germline V gene (reference sequence). CDR3 length: 16 residues. The CDR3 reads CASSIDTLAKPNVLTF. CDR3 nucleotide sequence: TGTGCCAGTAGTATAGATACCCTCGCGAAACCCAACGTCCTGACTTTC.

This chain joins TRBV30 and TRBJ2-3, with TRBD2 as a possible D gene (5 bases). The CDR3 is 15 residues long. V dropped 3 bases and J dropped 1 base, with 14 bases sitting between them. Per the germline V gene, CDR1 is GTSNPN and CDR2 is SVGIG (reference sequence). The CDR3, as DNA: TGTGCCTGGAGCGAGGGCTTTGGAGGCACAGATACGCAGTATTTT. Its translation is CAWSEGFGGTDTQYF.

This clone was detected only a few times. The chain links TRBV5-6 to TRBJ1-1; no definite D call. The CDR3 sequence is 12 residues long. Trimming removed 2 bases from V and 7 bases from J, with 9 bases in between. Per germline, CDR1 SGHDT and CDR2 YYEEEE. CDR3 nucleotide sequence: TGTGCCAGCAGCTTAAGGCTCCTTGAAGCTTTCTTT. Residues: CASSLRLLEAFF.

The rearrangement joins TRBV6-5 to TRBJ2-7; D uncertain. The V gene's germline CDR1 is MNHEY and CDR2 SVGAGI. V shed 6 bases and J shed 0 bases, with 9 bases lying between them. The CDR3 totals 13 residues. DNA of the CDR3: TGTGCCAGCAGGCCGACTTTCTCCTACGAGCAGTACTTC. Its protein product is CASRPTFSYEQYF.

The CDR3 sequence: CASSLGQGAAKNIQYF. CDR3 nucleotide sequence: TGTGCCAGCAGCTTGGGACAGGGGGCAGCCAAAAACATTCAGTACTTC. The V call is TRBV7-9, the J call TRBJ2-4; TRBD1 aligns across 12 bases. The CDR3 is 16 amino acids. CDR1 is SEHNR, CDR2 FQNEAQ, per germline (reference sequence). J was trimmed by 0 bases and V by 3 bases; bases with no gene match: 0.

The V gene is TRBV27, the J gene TRBJ1-2; D possibly corresponds to TRBD1 (6 bases). Germline assignment: CDR1 MNHEY and CDR2 SMNVEV (reference sequence). V was trimmed by 3 bases and J by 4 bases, leaving 9 bases between them. The CDR3 length is 13 residues. The CDR3 spells CASSFPGAYGYTF. CDR3 sequence (DNA): TGTGCCAGCAGTTTCCCAGGGGCCTATGGCTACACCTTC.

This rearrangement joins TRBV3-1 (or the pseudogene TRBV3-2) to TRBJ1-2; a possible D gene is TRBD1 (6 bases). Trimming left V 8 bases short and J 8 bases short, with 18 bases between. The CDR3 has 13 amino acids. Germline V lookup: CDR1 LGHDT, CDR2 YNNKEL (reference sequence). The CDR3 sequence is CASGGGGRRGYTF. The CDR3 coding sequence is TGTGCCAGCGGAGGAGGGGGGCGCCGCGGCTACACCTTC.

The chain employs TRBV6-5 and TRBJ1-1; D gene uncertain. Trimming stripped 11 bases from V and 4 bases from J, with 14 bases between. Germline values: CDR1 MNHEY, CDR2 SVGAGI. The CDR3 runs to 12 residues. DNA of the CDR3: TGTGCCGGCTTAGGAGGATCCACTGAAGCTTTCTTT. Amino acid sequence: CAGLGGSTEAFF.

This chain uses TRBV2 with TRBJ2-1; D may be TRBD2 (5 bases). The V end lost 0 bases, the J end lost 9 bases, and 6 bases lay between the germline ends. The CDR3 consists of 12 residues. Germline V gene lookup returns CDR1 SNHLY and CDR2 FYNNEI. CDR3 nucleotide sequence: TGTGCCAGCAGTGAAGCCCGGGGTGAGCAGTTCTTC. Translation gives CASSEARGEQFF.

CDR3 loop: CASSLDGFNYEQYF. The CDR3 DNA is TGTGCCAGCAGCTTGGATGGGTTTAACTACGAGCAGTACTTC. The chain uses TRBV5-4 and TRBJ2-7; D is unclear. The V gene's germline CDR1 is SGHNT and CDR2 YYREEE (reference sequence). The CDR3 covers 14 residues. V lost 0 bases and J 3 bases, leaving 10 bases between the germline ends.

The J gene is TRBJ1-6, the V gene TRBV28; possible D gene TRBD1, 6 bases. This CDR3 spans 15 amino acids. Germline CDR1 is MDHEN and CDR2 is SYDVKM. The V and J ends lost 6 bases and 6 bases respectively, with 15 bases between them. The CDR3 DNA is TGTGCCAGCAGACTATTAGGGGGTATTAATTCACCCCTCCACTTT. This sequence encodes CASRLLGGINSPLHF.

The rearrangement links TRBV11-2 to TRBJ2-3, with D maybe TRBD2 (6 bases). The CDR3 runs to 17 residues. Per germline, CDR1 SGHAT and CDR2 FQNNGV. V lost 5 bases and J 1 base, leaving 19 bases between the germline ends. The CDR3: CASSRNSGHQRTDTQYF. CDR3 coding DNA: TGTGCCAGCAGCCGGAATAGCGGACACCAACGCACAGATACGCAGTATTTT.

The chain joins TRBV5-6 to TRBJ2-7, with D hard to call. The V end was cut by 7 bases, the J end by 0 bases, with 11 bases between. CDR1 SGHDT and CDR2 YYEEEE come from the germline V gene. The CDR3 length is 13 residues. The CDR3 sequence is CASGTASSYEQYF. The CDR3, as DNA: TGTGCCAGCGGTACGGCGAGCTCCTACGAGCAGTACTTC. Complete variable domain (other parts from reference TRBV5-6 and TRBJ2-7): DAGVTQSPTHLIKTRGQQVTLRCSPKSGHDTVSWYQQALGQGPQFIFQYYEEEERQRGNFPDRFSGHQFPNYSSELNVNALLLGDSALYLCASGTASSYEQYFGPGTRLTVT.

V usage is TRBV14 and J usage is TRBJ2-6, with D unresolved. Germline values: CDR1 SGHDN, CDR2 FVKESK. V was pared by 1 base and J by 1 base, with 5 bases between. The CDR3 loop spans 15 amino acids. The DNA for the CDR3 is TGTGCCAGCAGCCAAGTCAAGTCTGGGGCCAACGTCCTGACTTTC. Residues: CASSQVKSGANVLTF.

This chain joins TRBV5-1 and TRBJ2-7, with 8 bases aligning to TRBD1. Germline V gene data show CDR1 as SGHRS and CDR2 as YFSETQ. The CDR3 is 15 amino acids. With V trimmed by 1 base and J by 9 bases, 12 bases remained unmatched. CDR3 sequence reads: CASSLPGQGKSGQYF. In DNA form, the CDR3 reads TGCGCCAGCAGCTTGCCAGGACAGGGAAAGTCCGGGCAGTACTTC.

The chain carries TRBV12-5 and TRBJ1-4; D uncertain. Between the trimmed V and J ends, which lost 11 bases and 7 bases, there was a span of 17 bases. Germline loops: CDR1 LGHNT, CDR2 FRNRAP. The CDR3 totals 13 residues. CDR3 amino acids: CASLLENGEKLFF. The CDR3, as DNA: TGTGCTTCACTCTTGGAAAATGGTGAAAAACTGTTTTTT. Full variable domain (remainder filled in from reference TRBV12-5 and TRBJ1-4): DARVTQTPRHKVTEMGQEVTMRCQPILGHNTVFWYRQTMMQGLELLAYFRNRAPLDDSGMPKDRFSAEMPDATLATLKIQPSEPRDSAVYFCASLLENGEKLFFGSGTQLSVL.

The count of this clone is one. This chain links TRBV12-3 or TRBV12-4 with TRBJ1-1; no firm D call. The V end lost 4 bases, the J end lost 3 bases, and 3 bases lay between the germline ends. This CDR3 comprises 11 residues. The CDR3 DNA sequence: TGTGCCAGCAGTTGGGACACTGAAGCTTTCTTT. It specifies CASSWDTEAFF.

The chain employs TRBV6-5 and TRBJ2-3, with D uncertain. Germline V gene data show CDR1 as MNHEY and CDR2 as SVGAGI. Trimming cost V 7 bases and J 3 bases, with 14 bases left between them. This CDR3 contains 14 residues. Here the CDR3 reads CASMRIYLTDTQYF. The CDR3 nucleotides are TGTGCCAGCATGAGGATCTACCTTACAGATACGCAGTATTTT.

The chain uses TRBV6-4 and TRBJ1-2; D is undetermined. The CDR3 runs to 17 residues. V was clipped by 0 bases and J by 1 base, with 15 bases between them. Germline V gene sequence: CDR1 MRHNA, CDR2 SNTAGT. The CDR3: CASSDSRTPYSNYGYTF. CDR3 bases: TGTGCCAGCAGTGACTCGAGGACCCCCTACAGTAACTATGGCTACACCTTC.

V is TRBV3-1 (or the pseudogene TRBV3-2) and J is TRBJ1-4; no definite D call. Per the germline V gene, CDR1 is LGHDT and CDR2 is YNNKEL (reference sequence). V lost 5 bases to trimming and J lost 7 bases, with 11 bases between them. The CDR3 has 13 amino acids. CDR3 region: CASSYGPREKLFF. The CDR3 DNA reads as TGTGCCAGCAGCTACGGGCCTCGTGAAAAACTGTTTTTT.

The chain carries TRBV5-1 and TRBJ1-4, with 7 bases lining up with TRBD1. Trimming removed 2 bases from V and 4 bases from J; junction bases left unmatched: 2. The CDR3 spans 14 residues. The germline CDR1 and CDR2 sequences are SGHRS and YFSETQ. The CDR3 sequence is CASSLGTVNEKLFF. CDR3 DNA sequence: TGCGCCAGCAGCTTAGGGACAGTTAATGAAAAACTGTTTTTT.

This chain joins TRBV3-1 (or the pseudogene TRBV3-2) and TRBJ2-1; D gene uncertain. The CDR3 spans 15 residues. The V and J ends lost 0 bases and 3 bases respectively, with 9 bases between them. CDR1 LGHDT and CDR2 YNNKEL come from the germline V gene (reference sequence). For the CDR3, the DNA is TGTGCCAGCAGCCAAGAAGGGCTAGTCTACAATGAGCAGTTCTTC. This codes for CASSQEGLVYNEQFF.

V is TRBV5-1 and J is TRBJ2-5; perhaps D is TRBD1 or TRBD2 (6 bases each). The CDR3 runs to 15 residues. V was shortened by 6 bases and J by 3 bases, with 18 bases between the two germline ends. Germline CDR1 is SGHRS and CDR2 is YFSETQ. The CDR3 region has the DNA TGCGCCAGCATCTTCTCACCCGGGGGCGAAGAGACCCAGTACTTC. This encodes CASIFSPGGEETQYF.